The subject of this entry is one T cell receptor beta chain. Germline V gene data show CDR1 as MNHNS and CDR2 as SASEGT. Unmatched junction bases numbered 8, after V lost 6 bases and J lost 7 bases. This CDR3 comprises 14 residues. The source of the sample is a study of T cells after yellow fever vaccination. On the study more broadly: SMART-Seq v4 Ultra Low Input served to prepare low-cell-number fractions.

TCRdb re-analysed the 5' RACE reads in MiXCR, keeping a single row per CDR3 protein. The table lists approximately 610,000 distinct CDR3 sequences, roughly a sixth of them singletons. The sequence was obtained from a man in his late teens or twenties who received the YFV17D yellow fever vaccine. The chain has TRBV6-1 and TRBJ2-2; 7 nucleotides align to TRBD1. The material sequenced was PBMCs, taken 5 to 6 days after the first yellow fever vaccination. The CDR3 is CASRQGRIHGELFF. The CDR3 DNA is TGTGCCAGCAGACAGGGGAGAATACACGGGGAGCTGTTTTTT.